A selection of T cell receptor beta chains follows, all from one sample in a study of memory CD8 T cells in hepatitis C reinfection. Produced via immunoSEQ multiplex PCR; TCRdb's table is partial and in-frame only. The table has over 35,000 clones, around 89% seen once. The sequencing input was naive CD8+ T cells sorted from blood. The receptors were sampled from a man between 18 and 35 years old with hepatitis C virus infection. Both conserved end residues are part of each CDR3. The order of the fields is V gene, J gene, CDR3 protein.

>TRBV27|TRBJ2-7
CASSLSYEQYF
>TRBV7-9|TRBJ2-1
CASTGTSGLNEQFF
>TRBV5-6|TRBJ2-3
CASSSLRGGGTSTDTQYF
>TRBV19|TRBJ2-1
CASGWENEQFF
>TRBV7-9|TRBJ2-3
CASSQISEGTDTQYF
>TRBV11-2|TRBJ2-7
CASSPVFTGSYEQYF
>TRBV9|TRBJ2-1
CASSVLAGGGNEQFF
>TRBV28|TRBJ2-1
CASSFASASYNEQFF
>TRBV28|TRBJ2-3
CASATGRTTDTQYF
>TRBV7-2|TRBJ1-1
CASSLVGLMNTEAFF
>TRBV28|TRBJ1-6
CASIHNGNSPLHF
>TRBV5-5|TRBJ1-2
CASSLPGQAGGDYGYTF
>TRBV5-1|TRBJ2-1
CASSLGLAGGYNEQFF
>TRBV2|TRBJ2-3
CASRLGQVSTDTQYF
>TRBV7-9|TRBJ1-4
CASSGQRFNEKLFF
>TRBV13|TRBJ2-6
CASSSTLVTGSGANVLTF
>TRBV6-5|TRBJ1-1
CASSYSEYGNTEAFF
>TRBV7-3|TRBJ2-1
CASSPWEGDEQFF
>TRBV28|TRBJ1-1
CASRRLNENTEAFF
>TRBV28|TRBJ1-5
CASSLAGNSNQPQHF
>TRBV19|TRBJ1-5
CASRAQGGNQPQHF
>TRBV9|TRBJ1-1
CASSVAGGREAFF
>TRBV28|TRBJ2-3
CASSPVAINTDTQYF
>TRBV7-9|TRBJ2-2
CASSPGDRGSIGELFF
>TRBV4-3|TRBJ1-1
CASSQAAQVWNTEAFF
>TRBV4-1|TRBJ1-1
CASSQVQSGDPEAFF
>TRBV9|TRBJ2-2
CASSVSSGGAGELFF
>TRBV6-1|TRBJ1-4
CASSENNPGNEKLFF
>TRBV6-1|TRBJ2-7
CASSEEARVRGSWEQYF